The 16 T cell receptor beta chains listed next were all sequenced from one sample in a study of shared clonotypes between healthy human individuals. Profiled with immunoSEQ multiplex PCR; TCRdb holds only in-frame clones, not every one. The data hold fewer than 600,000 clones, with around three quarters observed a single time. Sequences were obtained from PBMCs. The receptors derive from a woman in her 40s in good health. Some clones in this sample may be carry-over from other donors' samples.

V gene TRBV5-1 combines with J gene TRBJ2-3, with D unresolved. The V gene's germline CDR1 is SGHRS and CDR2 YFSETQ. CDR3 length equals 17 residues. Trimming cost V 0 bases and J 0 bases, with 14 bases left between them. The CDR3 loop is CASSLVPGSASTDTQYF. The CDR3 DNA follows: TGCGCCAGCAGCTTGGTACCGGGTTCAGCTAGCACAGATACGCAGTATTTT.

The chain carries TRBV7-2 and TRBJ1-2; 10 bases agree with TRBD1. CDR3 size: 15 residues. After removal of 1 base from V and 4 bases from J, the junction contained 3 bases not matched to a gene. Germline V CDR1 and CDR2: SGHTA, FQGNSA. The CDR3: CASSLGGTGVYGYTF. CDR3 DNA sequence: TGTGCCAGCAGCTTAGGGGGGACAGGGGTCTATGGCTACACCTTC.

CDR3 nucleotides: TGTGCCAGCAGCTCGACAGGGCACTATGGCTACACCTTC. Amino acid sequence: CASSSTGHYGYTF. The chain employs TRBV5-6 and TRBJ1-2; 7 nucleotides match TRBD1. This CDR3 region has 13 residues. Germline V lookup: CDR1 SGHDT, CDR2 YYEEEE. Trimming at V came to 3 bases and at J to 3 bases, leaving 2 bases not matched to a gene.

This clone was seen only a few times. The chain links TRBV7-2 to TRBJ1-6; 7 nucleotides line up with TRBD1. V gave up 5 bases and J gave up 7 bases; unmatched junction bases: 5. The CDR3 runs to 14 residues. Germline V gene lookup returns CDR1 SGHTA and CDR2 FQGNSA. Written as DNA, the CDR3 is TGTGCCAGCAGCCTACAGGGGTGGAATTCACCCCTCCACTTT. Its protein product is CASSLQGWNSPLHF.

The rearrangement links TRBV2 to TRBJ1-4; 7 bases are a match to TRBD1. From germline, CDR1 is SNHLY and CDR2 FYNNEI. The trim removed 6 bases at V and 2 bases at J, leaving 6 bases unmatched. This CDR3 contains 15 residues. The CDR3, as DNA: TGTGCCAGCAGGCAGGGGGATGCCACTAATGAAAAACTGTTTTTT. Translating it yields CASRQGDATNEKLFF.

The genes are TRBV4-2 and TRBJ2-1; 9 nucleotides match TRBD2. Germline CDR1 is LGHNA and CDR2 is YNFKEQ. V shed 0 bases, J shed 4 bases, and the junction held 19 bases outside the gene matches. The CDR3 runs to 21 residues. The CDR3 nucleotides read TGTGCCAGCAGCCAAGAAAACCCTGTAGGAGTAGCGGGAGACGGGTACAATGAGCAGTTCTTC. It encodes CASSQENPVGVAGDGYNEQFF.

In this sample, this clone turned up a few times. The V call is TRBV6-6, the J call TRBJ2-2; 13 bases map to TRBD2. V was clipped by 5 bases and J by 4 bases; unmatched bases: 4. CDR3 length: 16 amino acids. Germline assignment: CDR1 MNHNY and CDR2 SVGAGI (reference sequence). CDR3 bases: TGTGCCAGCAGTCCCGGACTAGCGGGAGCCACCGGGGAGCTGTTTTTT. It specifies CASSPGLAGATGELFF.

Details on this clone: This likely traces to a read error, being one base from a far larger clone. The CDR3 ends on some other residue instead of the conserved phenylalanine or tryptophan, so this is likely a read error. The genes are TRBV30 and TRBJ2-7; D might be TRBD2 (5 bases). Germline V CDR1 and CDR2: GTSNPN, SVGIG (reference sequence). V lost 0 bases and J lost 3, with 9 bases in between. The CDR3 contains 13 residues. The CDR3 sequence: CAWSVLVNYEQYL. CDR3 coding DNA: TGTGCCTGGAGTGTACTAGTGAACTACGAGCAGTACCTC.

This clone was seen a handful of times. The chain carries TRBV28 and TRBJ1-2; TRBD1 might be the D (5 bases). The V gene lost 6 bases and the J gene lost 2 bases, with 7 bases spanning the gap. The CDR3 loop spans 12 amino acids. CDR1 and CDR2 from the germline V gene are MDHEN and SYDVKM. CDR3 nucleotides: TGTGCCAGCAGCGAGGGGAACTATGGCTACACCTTC. Protein: CASSEGNYGYTF.

V and J are TRBV9 and TRBJ2-1; 7 nucleotides match TRBD2. This CDR3 comprises 15 residues. The germline CDR1 and CDR2 sequences are SGDLS and YYNGEE. J was trimmed by 8 bases and V by 0 bases; bases with no gene match: 8. The CDR3 nucleotides are TGTGCCAGCAGCGTAGGTGGGAGGGCCTGGGATGAGCAGTTCTTC. It translates to CASSVGGRAWDEQFF.

This chain connects TRBV28 to TRBJ1-2; 10 bases agree with TRBD1. Germline loops: CDR1 MDHEN, CDR2 SYDVKM. CDR3 length equals 17 residues. Trimming cost V 3 bases and J 4 bases; bases outside gene matches: 11. The CDR3, as DNA: TGTGCCAGCAGTTTGACCCCCAGATGGACAGGGGGCTATGGCTACACCTTC. Its translation is CASSLTPRWTGGYGYTF.

V is TRBV15 and J is TRBJ2-7, with D uncertain. The germline V and J ends were trimmed by 0 bases and 2 bases, with 11 bases remaining between them. Germline V gene data show CDR1 as LNHNV and CDR2 as YYDKDF (reference sequence). This CDR3 has 15 residues. CDR3 sequence reads: CATSRDLGAAYEQYF. CDR3 sequence (DNA): TGTGCCACCAGCAGAGATCTCGGAGCCGCCTACGAGCAGTACTTC.

This chain connects TRBV5-4 to TRBJ1-3; D is perhaps TRBD1 (5 bases). Between the trimmed V and J ends, which lost 0 bases and 3 bases, there was a span of 7 bases. The germline CDR1 and CDR2 sequences are SGHNT and YYREEE (reference sequence). The CDR3 runs to 14 residues. CDR3 sequence: CASSLDRFGNTIYF. The CDR3 bases are TGTGCCAGCAGCTTGGACAGGTTTGGAAACACCATATATTTT.

CDR3 sequence: CASSPPTGTYEQFF. The CDR3 DNA is TGTGCCAGCAGCCCCCCTACTGGGACGTATGAGCAGTTCTTC. The chain couples TRBV9 to TRBJ2-1; D possibly uses TRBD1 or TRBD2 (5 bases each). Germline assignment: CDR1 SGDLS and CDR2 YYNGEE. The CDR3 consists of 14 residues. Trimming shortened V by 4 bases and J by 8 bases, and 16 bases separated the two germline ends.

The chain recombines TRBV7-2 with TRBJ2-1; D is perhaps TRBD1 or TRBD2 (5 bases each). This CDR3 region has 12 residues. Germline lookup yields CDR1 SGHTA and CDR2 FQGNSA. Trimming stripped 3 bases from V and 8 bases from J, with 8 bases between. CDR3 DNA: TGTGCCAGCAGCTTTCGGGGACATGAGCAGTTCTTC. Its translation: CASSFRGHEQFF.

This clone was seen once. V usage is TRBV19 and J usage is TRBJ2-1; 11 bases are shared with TRBD2. V shed 7 bases and J 7 bases; nucleotides not matched to a gene: 6. This CDR3 has 14 residues. The germline V gene has CDR1 LNHDA and CDR2 SQIVND (reference sequence). CDR3 coding DNA: TGTGCCAGTAAAACCGGGACTAGCGGTAATGAGCAGTTCTTC. Its translation: CASKTGTSGNEQFF.